The source of this TCR beta chain is a study of cytomegalovirus exposure and HLA in healthy donors. Whole-study results and caveats: Cytomegalovirus-associated status was assigned to 150 to 200 TCR beta chains. As a later analysis revealed, the rate of TCR association differed by HLA locus, with DRB1 most and HLA-C fewest. Later analysis suggested links between common viral pathogens and several top significant clusters.

This CDR3 comprises 14 residues. J lost 4 bases, V lost 4 bases, and 6 bases had no gene match. Germline V gene lookup returns CDR1 MGHRA and CDR2 YSYEKL. All donors participated as healthy donors of bone marrow. Worth noting for this clone: The antigen is not known.

This PCR relied on a set of 60 Vbeta primers and 13 Jbeta primers. The protocol was immunoSEQ multiplex PCR, while the TCRdb copy is restricted to in-frame clones and leaves out a portion. The sample has 170,000 or so clones, 75% to 85% seen once. The receptor's source is a woman younger than 45 in good health and CMV-seropositive. V and J are TRBV4-1 and TRBJ2-7; 8 positions match TRBD1. The source material was PBMCs. The CDR3 DNA reads TGCGCCAGCAGCCTGAGGACAGGGTCGTACGAGCAGTACTTC. This codes for CASSLRTGSYEQYF.